The source of this T cell receptor (beta chain) is a study of blood T cell repertoires in COVID-19. In assigning cohorts, the study relied on participant-reported clinical history. Method: immunoSEQ multiplex PCR; TCRdb's copy keeps in-frame clones and lacks some. There are about 380,000 clones in the sample; 88% occur only once, and approximately 1.2% lies in the top ten. This CDR3 spans 15 amino acids. The J segment lost 8 bases and the V segment lost 6 bases, leaving 10 bases of the junction unmatched. CDR1 and CDR2 from the germline V gene are LNHDA and SQIVND (reference sequence). This clonotype originated in a woman younger than 35 who had recovered from COVID-19. The specimen was PBMCs or T cells enriched from blood (not recorded which). The V gene is TRBV19, the J gene TRBJ1-4; 9 nucleotides line up with TRBD1. The CDR3 DNA sequence: TGTGCCAGTAGGGAGCCGGGACAGGGCTTCGAAAAACTGTTTTTT. It yields the protein CASREPGQGFEKLFF.